The sample holds many counts of the clone carrying this T cell receptor beta chain. The antigen remains undetermined. CDR3 size: 15 residues. In germline, CDR1 is ENHRY, CDR2 SYGVKD. V shed 6 bases and J 7 bases; nucleotides not matched to a gene: 12. This sample was taken from a study of CD8 T cells in ankylosing spondylitis. Study observations and caveats: CD8+ cells made up the disease-linked clones, which were relatively rare in peripheral blood. Clones linked to disease were reported to show significant enrichment in matched ankylosing spondylitis synovial fluid.

Using quantitative 5'-RACE with molecular barcodes, the authors made TCR beta libraries. TCRdb redid the calling of the 5' RACE reads with MiXCR, one entry per CDR3 protein. The sample holds about 100,000 distinct CDR3 sequences, 7.5% to 9% seen once. V is TRBV10-3 and J is TRBJ2-7; 10 positions agree with TRBD1. The specimen sequenced was blood, either unsorted or a sorted T cell fraction (not recorded which). This sequence originates from a male donor with ankylosing spondylitis or in good health (not recorded which). In nucleotides, the CDR3 is TGTGCCATCAGCACCCCGGGACAGGGGAGGGAAGAGCAGTACTTC. Translated: CAISTPGQGREEQYF.